This paragraph covers one TCR beta chain sequence. Its antigen is still unknown. This specimen comes from a study of cytomegalovirus exposure and HLA in healthy donors. Points from the study as a whole: The study dropped some indistinguishable V segments, TRBV6-2 and TRBV6-3 among them. The later analysis indicated that the majority of CMV-associated TCR beta chains appeared HLA-restricted.

Both 60 Vbeta primers and 13 Jbeta primers went into the PCR. TCRdb keeps only in-frame clones here, not all; method: immunoSEQ multiplex PCR. The sample carries about 200,000 clones, roughly 13% recorded once. The CDR3 contains 13 residues. CDR1 and CDR2 from the germline V gene are MGHDK and SYGVNS. V lost 7 bases and J 1 base, leaving 8 bases between the germline ends. This TCR was recovered from a man aged 45-65 years in good health and CMV-seropositive. Sequenced input: PBMCs. J is TRBJ1-5 and V is TRBV25-1; TRBD1 might be the D (5 bases). The CDR3 loop is CASIQGSNQPQHF. The CDR3, as DNA: TGTGCCAGCATCCAGGGCAGCAATCAGCCCCAGCATTTT.